This TCR beta chain was captured in a study of cytomegalovirus exposure and HLA in healthy donors. Turning to the study itself: An analysis done earlier identified more than 100 million unique TCR beta sequences from about 180 million T cells. General observations from the study: Several of the most significant clusters appeared linked to common viral pathogens, based on a later analysis.

The PCR used 60 Vbeta and 13 Jbeta primers. Some clones are missing from TCRdb's copy, which holds only in-frame ones; the method was immunoSEQ multiplex PCR. The data hold 35,000 to 45,000 clones, with roughly 76% observed a single time. CDR3 length: 16 amino acids. From germline, CDR1 is SGHVS and CDR2 FNYEAQ. The trim removed 5 bases at V and 0 bases at J, leaving 8 bases unmatched. Details on this clone: The antigen remains unidentified.

The chain uses TRBV7-6 and TRBJ1-1; 8 bases match TRBD1. This TCR derives from a woman in her 30s in good health and CMV-seropositive. Source material: PBMCs. The CDR3 is CASSSGTGLMNTEAFF. The CDR3 DNA reads as TGTGCCAGCAGCAGCGGGACAGGCCTAATGAACACTGAAGCTTTCTTT.